This entry describes one TCR beta chain. This clone has only one observation. Which antigen it targets is not known. Base qualities are not provided; no much larger clone lies one nucleotide away. The CDR3 covers 16 residues, taking in both the cysteine and the phenylalanine. This entry keeps only the CDR3 DNA: 48 bases, framed from base 1. Sequences MRHNA (CDR1) and SNTAGT (CDR2) are obtained from the germline V gene. Germline trimming: 10 bases from V, 6 bases from J; junction bases outside gene matches: 18. These data are taken from a study of cytomegalovirus exposure and HLA in healthy donors (dated by TCRdb to 2016 to 2017). Concerning the study at large: According to a later analysis, one platform produced both the 110 or so validation repertoires and the 666 repertoires of the first cohort. The aim of the study was to test whether cataloging public T cell receptors could identify signatures of past pathogen exposure. The study combined high-throughput TCR immunosequencing, statistical association of individual TCRs with disease status, and machine learning to predict cytomegalovirus infection status. A separate validation cohort of roughly 130 different subjects was used in addition to the approximately 670-subject first cohort. Here is what the overall study found, with its caveats: The authors suggested that the approach could potentially be extended to other disease states and immunological phenotypes. A later analysis had no HLA typing for the validation cohort, so co-occurrence there was scored across all 120 or so repertoires. The study gave a list of some 150 TCR beta chains associated with cytomegalovirus. A later analysis found that TCRs clustered in the first cohort also tended to co-occur in the 130 or so validation repertoires, with 90% to 95% of cluster scores above 0. In both the original and validation cohorts, the classifier was reported to diagnose cytomegalovirus status with high specificity and sensitivity. Three of the identified cytomegalovirus-associated TCR beta chains were confirmed in vitro to be specific for cytomegalovirus antigens. While some public TCRs were present in many individuals, most TCR sequences turned up only very rarely across donors.

Donors formed part of the validation cohort, which comprised about 120 subjects and was distinct from the first cohort of over 500 subjects. Libraries were made using the immunoSEQ multiplex PCR assay. From the authors' description of their analysis: To diagnose cytomegalovirus status from the catalog of TCR beta chain sequences, a statistical classification framework was built. Not all clones reach the TCRdb copy of this immuneACCESS table, which keeps in-frame sequences only. Checked studies attribute under half of the gap to unresolved V genes and leave the rest unexplained. The V and J calls and clone size were taken over from that table, and D and trimming were inferred from the DNA. The sample table records 150,000 or so clones; roughly 89% of these occur just once. The ten largest clonotypes hold 3.3% of the sample.

The chain employs TRBV6-4 and TRBJ2-7, with 10 bases aligning to TRBD1. The origin of this receptor is a woman aged 18-29 years in good health and CMV-seropositive. Sequenced input: PBMCs. The DNA is as follows: TGTGCCAACTCCCCCCGGGACAGGGGTTCGAGTCGCGAGCAGTACTTC. Translated, this is CANSPRDRGSSREQYF.